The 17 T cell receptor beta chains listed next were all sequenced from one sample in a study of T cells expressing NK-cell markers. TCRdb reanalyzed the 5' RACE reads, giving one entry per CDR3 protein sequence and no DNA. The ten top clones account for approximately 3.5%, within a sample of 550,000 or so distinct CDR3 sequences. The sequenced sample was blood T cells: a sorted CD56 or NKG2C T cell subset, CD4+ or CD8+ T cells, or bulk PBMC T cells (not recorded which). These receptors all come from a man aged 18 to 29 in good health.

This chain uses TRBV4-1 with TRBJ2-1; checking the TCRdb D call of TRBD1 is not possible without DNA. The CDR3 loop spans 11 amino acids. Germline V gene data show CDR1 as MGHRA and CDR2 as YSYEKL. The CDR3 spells CASSQRRRTVF.

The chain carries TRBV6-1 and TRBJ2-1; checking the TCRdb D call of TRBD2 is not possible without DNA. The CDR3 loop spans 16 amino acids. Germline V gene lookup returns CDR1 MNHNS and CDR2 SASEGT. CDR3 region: CASSDPTGLAYDEQFF.

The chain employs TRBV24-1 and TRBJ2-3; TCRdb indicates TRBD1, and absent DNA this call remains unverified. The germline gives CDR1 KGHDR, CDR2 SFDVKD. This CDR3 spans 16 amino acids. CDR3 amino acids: CATSARDSTSTDTQYF.

The CDR3 here is CASKRGLETQYF. This chain joins TRBV12-3 or TRBV12-4 and TRBJ2-5; the D call of TRBD1 rests on TCRdb alone, since no DNA is present to check it. The CDR3 is made up of 12 amino acids.

The CDR3 sequence: CASSPWRDREGKLFF. The rearrangement uses TRBV25-1 and TRBJ1-4; TCRdb calls TRBD1, which cannot be checked without DNA. Per germline, CDR1 MGHDK and CDR2 SYGVNS. This CDR3 region has 15 residues.

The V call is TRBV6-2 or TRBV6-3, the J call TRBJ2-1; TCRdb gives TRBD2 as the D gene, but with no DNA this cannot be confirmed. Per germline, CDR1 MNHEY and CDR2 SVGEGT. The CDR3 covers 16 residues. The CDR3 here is CASRKSGTRLLNEQFF.

The CDR3 sequence: CASTRGREETQYF. J is TRBJ2-5 and V is TRBV7-9; the D gene TCRdb calls, TRBD1, cannot be checked with no DNA. The V gene's germline CDR1 is SEHNR and CDR2 FQNEAQ (reference sequence). This CDR3 region has 13 residues.

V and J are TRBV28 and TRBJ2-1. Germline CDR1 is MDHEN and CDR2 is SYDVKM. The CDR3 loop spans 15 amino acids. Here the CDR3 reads CASSFTGGSNNEQFF.

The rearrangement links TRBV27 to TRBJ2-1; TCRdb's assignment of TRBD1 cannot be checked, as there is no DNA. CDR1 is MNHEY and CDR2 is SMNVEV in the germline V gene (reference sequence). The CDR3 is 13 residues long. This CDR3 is CASSLANSPPQFF.

CDR3 in amino acids: CASTFWGDINTGELFF. The genes are TRBV28 and TRBJ2-2; TCRdb's D call, TRBD1, is unchecked because there is no DNA. Germline V gives CDR1 MDHEN, CDR2 SYDVKM. CDR3 length: 16 residues. The full variable domain, its missing parts supplied by reference TRBV28 and TRBJ2-2, is DVKVTQSSRYLVKRTGEKVFLECVQDMDHENMFWYRQDPGLGLRLIYFSYDVKMKEKGDIPEGYSVSREKKERFSLILESASTNQTSMYLCASTFWGDINTGELFFGEGSRLTVL.

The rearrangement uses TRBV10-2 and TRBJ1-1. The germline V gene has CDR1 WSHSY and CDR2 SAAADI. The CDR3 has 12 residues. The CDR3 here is CASSHGPSEAFF.

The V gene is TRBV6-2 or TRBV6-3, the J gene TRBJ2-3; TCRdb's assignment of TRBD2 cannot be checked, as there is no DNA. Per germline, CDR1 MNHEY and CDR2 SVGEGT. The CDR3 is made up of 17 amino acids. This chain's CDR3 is CASRLGGAGGGPDTQYF.

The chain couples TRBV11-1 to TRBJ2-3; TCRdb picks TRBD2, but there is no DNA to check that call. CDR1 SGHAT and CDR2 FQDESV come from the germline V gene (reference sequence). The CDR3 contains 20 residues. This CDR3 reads CASSSSLGTSGSLSTDTQYF.

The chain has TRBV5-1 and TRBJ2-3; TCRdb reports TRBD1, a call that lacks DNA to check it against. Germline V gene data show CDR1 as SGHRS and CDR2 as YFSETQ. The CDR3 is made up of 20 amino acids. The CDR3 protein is CASSLPTWDRGGAHTDTQYF.

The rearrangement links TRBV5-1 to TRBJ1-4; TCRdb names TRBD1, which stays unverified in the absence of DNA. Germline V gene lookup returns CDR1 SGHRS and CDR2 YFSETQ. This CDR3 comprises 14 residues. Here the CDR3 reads CASSPWDRTEKLFF.

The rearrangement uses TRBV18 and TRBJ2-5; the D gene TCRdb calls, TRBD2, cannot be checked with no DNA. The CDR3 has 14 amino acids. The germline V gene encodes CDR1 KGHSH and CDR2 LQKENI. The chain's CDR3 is CASSPKGGRETQYF. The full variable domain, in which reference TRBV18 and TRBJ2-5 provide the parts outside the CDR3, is NAGVMQNPRHLVRRRGQEARLRCSPMKGHSHVYWYRQLPEEGLKFMVYLQKENIIDESGMPKERFSAEFPKEGPSILRIQQVVRGDSAAYFCASSPKGGRETQYFGPGTRLLVL.

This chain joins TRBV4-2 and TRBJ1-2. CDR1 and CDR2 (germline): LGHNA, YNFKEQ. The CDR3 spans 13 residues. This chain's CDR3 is CASSPHSDYGYTF.